Below are 19 T cell receptor beta chains sequenced from a single sample in a study of blood T cell repertoires in COVID-19. Only in-frame clones appear in the TCRdb table, and some are missing; sequencing was by immunoSEQ multiplex PCR. Among around 310,000 clones listed, about 87% were seen once. Sequenced sample: PBMCs or T cells enriched from blood (not recorded which). The receptors shown here come from a man aged 25-40 years who had recovered from COVID-19.

The V and J genes are TRBV7-9 and TRBJ2-2, with 7 bases aligning to TRBD1. The germline CDR1 and CDR2 sequences are SEHNR and FQNEAQ (reference sequence). The CDR3 length is 16 residues. V lost 1 base to trimming and J lost 0 bases; unmatched junction nucleotides: 2. The CDR3 reads CASSLGTGANTGELFF. In DNA, the CDR3 is TGTGCCAGCAGCTTAGGAACAGGGGCGAACACCGGGGAGCTGTTTTTT.

V usage is TRBV18 and J usage is TRBJ2-3, with D possibly TRBD1 on 7 matching bases. Trimming stripped 1 base from V and 1 base from J, with 18 bases between. This CDR3 region has 18 residues. Germline V gives CDR1 KGHSH, CDR2 LQKENI. CDR3 protein: CASSPRRRGPVGTDTQYF. The CDR3 DNA follows: TGTGCCAGCTCACCACGTCGGAGGGGGCCGGTGGGCACAGATACGCAGTATTTT. The full variable domain, with the rest looked up from reference TRBV18 and TRBJ2-3, is NAGVMQNPRHLVRRRGQEARLRCSPMKGHSHVYWYRQLPEEGLKFMVYLQKENIIDESGMPKERFSAEFPKEGPSILRIQQVVRGDSAAYFCASSPRRRGPVGTDTQYFGPGTRLTVL.

Worth noting for this clone: The same CDR3 can be traced to other DNA sequences in this sample. The rearrangement links TRBV6-1 to TRBJ2-5, with D possibly TRBD2 on 6 matching bases. Germline V gene sequence: CDR1 MNHNS, CDR2 SASEGT. Trimming shortened V by 0 bases and J by 4 bases, and 15 bases separated the two germline ends. The CDR3 covers 16 residues. The CDR3 sequence: CASSEALEGLRETQYF. In DNA, the CDR3 is TGTGCCAGCAGTGAAGCCCTGGAGGGGTTGCGAGAGACCCAGTACTTC.

The gene calls are TRBV5-1 and TRBJ2-3, with a tentative D call TRBD1 (5 bases). Germline V gene sequence: CDR1 SGHRS, CDR2 YFSETQ. Deletions cut 0 bases from V and 1 base from J, with 15 bases between. The CDR3 is 17 residues long. CDR3 region: CASSLGPRLGGTDTQYF. Here the CDR3 DNA reads TGCGCCAGCAGCTTGGGCCCCCGTCTAGGGGGCACAGATACGCAGTATTTT.

The chain is built from TRBV10-1 and TRBJ2-3; 8 bases fit TRBD2. After removal of 7 bases from V and 0 bases from J, the junction contained 18 bases not matched to a gene. This CDR3 contains 19 residues. Germline V gene lookup returns CDR1 WNHNN and CDR2 SYGVQD (reference sequence). The CDR3 here is CASNNPWGGGPNSTDTQYF. The CDR3 nucleotides are TGCGCCAGCAACAACCCGTGGGGCGGGGGGCCGAACAGCACAGATACGCAGTATTTT.

J is TRBJ2-5 and V is TRBV4-1; D is perhaps TRBD2 (7 bases). Trimming left V 1 base short and J 2 bases short, with 14 bases between. The CDR3 length is 16 residues. Germline V gives CDR1 MGHRA, CDR2 YSYEKL. In nucleotides, the CDR3 is TGCGCCAGCAGCCAAGGGCGGGCGGGGGCGCAAGAGACCCAGTACTTC. Its protein is CASSQGRAGAQETQYF.

The chain links TRBV28 to TRBJ1-5; 7 bases align to TRBD1. V was pared by 6 bases and J by 5 bases, with 4 bases of the junction left unmatched. CDR3 length: 13 residues. Germline V CDR1 and CDR2: MDHEN, SYDVKM. CDR3: CASRTGRYQPQHF. The CDR3 nucleotides are TGTGCCAGCAGGACAGGGAGGTATCAGCCCCAGCATTTT. The variable domain in full, completed from reference TRBV28 and TRBJ1-5, reads DVKVTQSSRYLVKRTGEKVFLECVQDMDHENMFWYRQDPGLGLRLIYFSYDVKMKEKGDIPEGYSVSREKKERFSLILESASTNQTSMYLCASRTGRYQPQHFGDGTRLSIL.

This chain uses TRBV11-3 with TRBJ2-2; 8 nucleotides align to TRBD1. CDR1 and CDR2 (germline): SGHNT, YENEEA. CDR3 length equals 15 residues. V was clipped by 4 bases and J by 6 bases; unmatched bases: 7. The CDR3 nucleotides are TGTGCCAGCAGCTCAGGGGGCGCAACCGCCGGGGAGCTGTTTTTT. Protein product: CASSSGGATAGELFF.

The chain employs TRBV6-1 and TRBJ1-1; D might be TRBD1 (6 bases). Germline V gene lookup returns CDR1 MNHNS and CDR2 SASEGT. V was shortened by 3 bases and J by 5 bases, with 16 bases between the two germline ends. The CDR3 consists of 15 residues. The CDR3 is CASSESAPRGTEAFF. CDR3 coding DNA: TGTGCCAGCAGTGAGTCGGCACCAAGGGGGACTGAAGCTTTCTTT.

The rearrangement uses TRBV25-1 and TRBJ1-1; 9 bases agree with TRBD1. Germline lookup yields CDR1 MGHDK and CDR2 SYGVNS. J gave up 8 bases and V 1 base, and 2 bases lay outside the gene matches. This CDR3 contains 13 residues. CDR3 nucleotide sequence: TGTGCCAGCAGTGAATGGACAGGGGCAGAAGCTTTCTTT. This translates into CASSEWTGAEAFF. The full variable domain, its missing parts supplied by reference TRBV25-1 and TRBJ1-1, is EADIYQTPRYLVIGTGKKITLECSQTMGHDKMYWYQQDPGMELHLIHYSYGVNSTEKGDLSSESTVSRIRTEHFPLTLESARPSHTSQYLCASSEWTGAEAFFGQGTRLTVV.

V gene TRBV5-6 combines with J gene TRBJ1-1; possibly TRBD1 for D (6 bases). The CDR3 sequence is 15 residues long. Germline CDR1 is SGHDT and CDR2 is YYEEEE. V was pared by 4 bases and J by 4 bases, with 17 bases between. This CDR3 is CASSKLSGEGTEAFF. In DNA form, the CDR3 reads TGTGCCAGCAGCAAACTGTCAGGGGAAGGCACTGAAGCTTTCTTT.

The chain recombines TRBV28 with TRBJ2-1; D is undetermined. Per the germline V gene, CDR1 is MDHEN and CDR2 is SYDVKM. Trimming took 8 bases from V and 2 from J, leaving 7 bases between them. This CDR3 spans 12 amino acids. The CDR3 DNA reads TGTGCCAGCCAGGTACCCTACAATGAGCAGTTCTTC. Translating gives CASQVPYNEQFF. The full variable domain, with the rest looked up from reference TRBV28 and TRBJ2-1, is DVKVTQSSRYLVKRTGEKVFLECVQDMDHENMFWYRQDPGLGLRLIYFSYDVKMKEKGDIPEGYSVSREKKERFSLILESASTNQTSMYLCASQVPYNEQFFGPGTRLTVL.

This clone has just one count. V is TRBV9 and J is TRBJ2-7; 9 nucleotides match TRBD1. In germline, CDR1 is SGDLS, CDR2 YYNGEE. The CDR3 loop spans 13 amino acids. The ends lost 6 bases at V and 7 bases at J; junction bases unmatched: 8. The CDR3 here is CASNTGTGIEQYF. For the CDR3, the DNA is TGTGCCAGCAACACCGGGACAGGGATAGAGCAGTACTTC.

This clone was seen once. The chain couples TRBV5-1 to TRBJ2-5, with 13 bases that match TRBD2. CDR3 size: 15 residues. The V gene end was trimmed by 4 bases and the J gene end by 4 bases; junction bases not matched to a gene: 4. The V gene's germline CDR1 is SGHRS and CDR2 YFSETQ. CDR3 region: CASSPGLAGRETQYF. In nucleotides, the CDR3 is TGCGCCAGCAGCCCGGGACTAGCGGGGAGAGAGACCCAGTACTTC.

The chain links TRBV4-1 to TRBJ2-5; possible D gene TRBD2, 6 bases. The germline V and J ends were trimmed by 4 bases and 5 bases, with 14 bases remaining between them. CDR3 size: 14 residues. Germline CDR1 reads MGHRA; CDR2 reads YSYEKL. The CDR3 DNA follows: TGCGCCAGCAGCCCCGGGACTGTAAGGGAGACCCAGTACTTC. Translation gives CASSPGTVRETQYF.

The CDR3 region is CASRRPDRVNSPLHF. The CDR3 DNA is TGTGCCAGCAGGAGACCCGACAGGGTTAATTCACCCCTCCACTTT. V is TRBV28 and J is TRBJ1-6; 7 nucleotides line up with TRBD1. In germline, CDR1 is MDHEN, CDR2 SYDVKM. V lost 6 bases and J lost 6; bases outside the gene matches: 8. The CDR3 spans 15 residues. Looking up the rest from reference TRBV28 and TRBJ1-6 gives the full variable domain: DVKVTQSSRYLVKRTGEKVFLECVQDMDHENMFWYRQDPGLGLRLIYFSYDVKMKEKGDIPEGYSVSREKKERFSLILESASTNQTSMYLCASRRPDRVNSPLHFGNGTRLTVT.

Here the CDR3 DNA reads TGTGCCAGCAGCTTAGCGGCAGGGGCGGGTTCACCCCTCCACTTT. It yields the protein CASSLAAGAGSPLHF. The V and J genes are TRBV11-2 and TRBJ1-6, with D maybe TRBD1 (6 bases). V lost 1 base and J 9 bases, leaving 13 bases between the germline ends. CDR1 and CDR2 (germline): SGHAT, FQNNGV. There are 15 residues in the CDR3. Variable domain in full (rest from reference TRBV11-2 and TRBJ1-6): EAGVAQSPRYKIIEKRQSVAFWCNPISGHATLYWYQQILGQGPKLLIQFQNNGVVDDSQLPKDRFSAERLKGVDSTLKIQPAKLEDSAVYLCASSLAAGAGSPLHFGNGTRLTVT.

V and J are TRBV12-3 or TRBV12-4 and TRBJ1-4; D is undetermined. The CDR3 has 12 residues. Trimming took off 6 bases at V and 13 bases at J, with 15 bases between the two ends. CDR3 region: CASSPTNIGLFF. The CDR3 nucleotides are TGTGCCAGCAGCCCCACAAACATTGGACTGTTTTTT.

The V gene is TRBV18, the J gene TRBJ1-3; the match to TRBD1 covers 8 bases. CDR1 is KGHSH and CDR2 is LQKENI in the germline V gene. J lost 0 bases, V lost 2 bases, and 3 bases had no gene match. The CDR3 length is 16 residues. The CDR3 protein is CASSPGQGSSGNTIYF. The CDR3 nucleotides read TGTGCCAGCTCACCAGGACAGGGCAGCTCTGGAAACACCATATATTTT.